This T cell receptor beta chain was obtained from a study of T cell responses to AZD1222 COVID-19 vaccine. Findings of the study overall: The donor group comprised mostly white British people and more females; the analysis possibly underestimated clonal diversity. All repertoire sampling was performed exclusively after the peak T cell response. Baseline serology detected seropositivity in only six AZD1222 recipients. Mapped onto spike, vaccine-associated CD4 TCRs spanned it and were dominant at 160-218 and 743-854.

TCRdb keeps only in-frame clones here, not all; method: immunoSEQ multiplex PCR. The sample consists of about 72,000 clones, roughly 84% of them appearing once. With respect to this clone: The antigen remains undetermined.

Germline loops: CDR1 MNHEY, CDR2 SMNVEV (reference sequence). V was pared by 5 bases and J by 2 bases, with 9 bases of the junction left unmatched. The CDR3 has 15 residues. The chain is built from TRBV27 and TRBJ2-7; TRBD1 matches at 7 bases. Material: peripheral blood, obtained on day 0 of AZD1222 vaccination. The sequence derives from an adult in good health. The CDR3 protein is CASSTIQGTAYEQYF. In nucleotides, the CDR3 is TGTGCCAGCAGTACAATACAGGGGACGGCCTACGAGCAGTACTTC.